A selection of T cell receptor beta chains follows, all from one sample in a study of graft-versus-host responses after intestinal transplantation. TCRdb keeps only in-frame clones here, not all; method: immunoSEQ multiplex PCR. This sample yields 35,000 to 45,000 clones, of which about 91% are seen a single time; around 4.3% belongs to the top ten. Sample: PBMCs, taken 524 days after transplant. The receptors were sampled from a human patient who received an intestinal transplant, so some T cells may come from the graft donor. The CDR3 runs from the conserved cysteine through the conserved F or W. D genes are given only for firm matches. Clone size is shown for a subset of rows, as once, few, many or a class of expanded clone.

V gene	clone size	D gene	J gene	CDR3 protein	CDR3 DNA
TRBV19	.	.	TRBJ2-1	CASSGAWDMPYNEQFF	TGTGCCAGTAGTGGGGCGTGGGACATGCCCTACAATGAGCAGTTCTTC
TRBV4-3	.	TRBD2	TRBJ2-5	CASSQTSVETQYF	TGCGCCAGCAGCCAAACTAGCGTGGAGACCCAGTACTTC
TRBV19	.	.	TRBJ2-3	CASSRQQGGTDTQYF	TGTGCCAGTAGTCGTCAACAGGGAGGCACAGATACGCAGTATTTT
TRBV7-9	.	.	TRBJ2-1	CASSLQGNEQFF	TGTGCCAGCAGCTTGCAGGGGAATGAGCAGTTCTTC
TRBV10-3	.	.	TRBJ2-1	CASSDWYNEQFF	TGTGCCAGCAGCGACTGGTACAATGAGCAGTTCTTC
TRBV28	.	.	TRBJ1-1	CASSLGGGYAFF	TGTGCCAGCAGTTTGGGGGGGGGTTATGCTTTCTTT
TRBV5-4	.	TRBD1	TRBJ2-7	CASSFGQAYEQYF	TGTGCCAGCAGCTTTGGACAGGCCTACGAGCAGTACTTC
TRBV5-4	.	.	TRBJ1-5	CASSADRFQPQHF	TGTGCCAGCAGCGCCGACAGGTTTCAGCCCCAGCATTTT
TRBV2	.	.	TRBJ1-5	CASCCPTRGLRQPQHF	TGTGCCAGCTGCTGCCCCACCAGGGGACTTCGCCAGCCCCAGCATTTT
TRBV29-1	.	TRBD2	TRBJ2-6	CSVAGGSGANVLTF	TGCAGCGTTGCGGGGGGCTCTGGGGCCAACGTCCTGACTTTC
TRBV5-1	.	TRBD1	TRBJ2-7	CASNPRDSSSSYEQYF	TGCGCCAGCAATCCAAGGGACAGCTCTTCCTCCTACGAGCAGTACTTC
TRBV5-1	.	.	TRBJ1-6	CASSLAVVPSGMDSPLHF	TGCGCCAGCAGCTTGGCCGTGGTACCGTCGGGGATGGATTCACCCCTCCACTTT
TRBV5-6	.	TRBD1	TRBJ2-7	CASSLGQGNYEQYF	TGTGCCAGCAGCCTGGGACAGGGAAACTACGAGCAGTACTTC
TRBV28	.	TRBD2	TRBJ2-1	CASRRLAGIHNEQFF	TGTGCCAGCAGGCGACTAGCGGGTATACACAATGAGCAGTTCTTC
TRBV9	.	.	TRBJ2-1	CASSAGTLSYNEQFF	TGTGCCAGCAGCGCCGGGACCTTATCCTACAATGAGCAGTTCTTC
TRBV18	.	.	TRBJ1-1	CASNARGEAFF	TGTGCCAGCAATGCACGAGGGGAAGCTTTCTTT
TRBV28	once	TRBD1	TRBJ1-5	CASINRGEGQPQHF	TGTGCCAGCATAAACAGGGGAGAGGGTCAGCCCCAGCATTTT
TRBV5-1	.	TRBD2	TRBJ2-3	CASSPLAGGSTDTQYF	TGCGCCAGCAGCCCCCTAGCGGGAGGGAGCACAGATACGCAGTATTTT
TRBV6-1	.	TRBD2	TRBJ2-7	CASSGTSLGEQYF	TGTGCCAGCAGTGGGACTAGCTTGGGCGAGCAGTACTTC
TRBV5-1	.	TRBD2	TRBJ2-3	CASSWTSGRPDTQYF	TGCGCCAGCAGCTGGACTAGCGGGAGGCCAGATACGCAGTATTTT
TRBV4-2	.	.	TRBJ2-2	CASSQEWGFPTGELFF	TGTGCCAGCAGCCAAGAGTGGGGTTTTCCGACCGGGGAGCTGTTTTTT
TRBV21-1	.	.	TRBJ2-1	CASPGTRMDEQFF	TGTGCCAGCCCCGGGACTAGGATGGATGAGCAGTTCTTC
TRBV27	.	TRBD2	TRBJ2-3	CASTPQGLAADTQYF	TGTGCCAGCACCCCCCAGGGACTAGCGGCAGATACGCAGTATTTT
TRBV4-2	.	.	TRBJ2-7	CASSQVARGEQYF	TGTGCCAGCAGCCAAGTAGCTAGGGGTGAGCAGTACTTC
TRBV15	.	TRBD1	TRBJ1-1	CATSRETGRSTEAFF	TGTGCCACCAGCAGAGAGACAGGGAGGAGTACTGAAGCTTTCTTT
TRBV6-6	.	.	TRBJ2-7	CASSYSGGKGYEQYF	TGTGCCAGCAGTTACTCAGGAGGGAAGGGCTACGAGCAGTACTTC
TRBV5-4	once	.	TRBJ2-6	CASSLEPRGVSGANVLTF	TGTGCCAGCAGCTTGGAGCCGCGGGGTGTCTCTGGGGCCAACGTCCTGACTTTC
TRBV7-2	.	TRBD2	TRBJ2-1	CASSSTGTSGRAEFF	TGTGCCAGCAGCTCAACCGGGACTAGCGGGAGGGCGGAGTTCTTC
TRBV9	.	.	TRBJ2-7	CASSYRQGGHEQYF	TGTGCCAGCAGCTACCGCCAGGGGGGCCACGAGCAGTACTTC
TRBV5-8	once	.	TRBJ2-5	CASSLVGSGTQYF	TGTGCCAGCAGCTTGGTGGGGAGCGGGACCCAGTACTTC
TRBV6-5	.	.	TRBJ2-7	CASSYNREGYEQYF	TGTGCCAGCAGTTACAACAGGGAGGGCTACGAGCAGTACTTC
TRBV28	.	.	TRBJ1-5	CASRVRQDVDQPQHF	TGTGCCAGCAGGGTCAGACAGGATGTCGATCAGCCCCAGCATTTT
TRBV7-2	.	.	TRBJ1-2	CASNLGVLNYGYTF	TGTGCCAGCAATTTAGGAGTACTTAACTATGGCTACACCTTC
TRBV2	.	.	TRBJ2-4	CAIQDSGLDIQYF	TGTGCCATCCAGGACAGCGGCCTGGACATTCAGTACTTC
TRBV7-9	.	.	TRBJ2-5	CASSVVGGAGETQYF	TGTGCCAGCAGCGTAGTCGGGGGCGCAGGAGAGACCCAGTACTTC
TRBV28	few	.	TRBJ1-1	CASSFKPNTEAFF	TGTGCCAGCAGTTTTAAGCCGAACACTGAAGCTTTCTTT
TRBV25-1	.	.	TRBJ2-2	CASSDRDGTGELFF	TGTGCCAGCAGTGATCGGGACGGCACCGGGGAGCTGTTTTTT
TRBV7-2	.	TRBD1	TRBJ1-2	CASSVGQDGGPGYTF	TGTGCCAGCAGCGTGGGACAGGATGGGGGACCTGGCTACACCTTC
TRBV28	.	TRBD1	TRBJ2-7	CASSEGRGLSYEQYF	TGTGCCAGCAGTGAAGGCAGGGGGCTTTCCTACGAGCAGTACTTC
TRBV4-3	.	.	TRBJ1-3	CASSQDRQLTSGNTIYF	TGCGCCAGCAGCCAAGACCGACAGCTCACCTCTGGAAACACCATATATTTT
TRBV25-1	.	.	TRBJ2-1	CASTPWGILHEQFF	TGTGCCAGCACCCCCTGGGGAATCCTCCATGAGCAGTTCTTC
TRBV27	few	.	TRBJ1-1	CASRRGGNTEAFF	TGTGCCAGCAGGAGGGGGGGGAACACTGAAGCTTTCTTT
TRBV5-5	once	.	TRBJ1-2	CASSLEGGYGYTF	TGTGCCAGCAGCTTGGAAGGGGGTTATGGCTACACCTTC
TRBV7-6	.	TRBD1	TRBJ2-7	CASSLRQGAYEQYF	TGTGCCAGCAGCTTAAGACAGGGGGCCTACGAGCAGTACTTC
TRBV5-6	.	.	TRBJ1-5	CASSLGGFQPQHF	TGTGCCAGCAGCTTGGGAGGGTTTCAGCCCCAGCATTTT
TRBV7-8	.	TRBD2	TRBJ2-7	CASSLDGREGWNEQYF	TGTGCCAGCAGCTTAGATGGGCGGGAGGGCTGGAACGAGCAGTACTTC
TRBV13	.	TRBD2	TRBJ2-5	CASSYAGLAVQETQYF	TGTGCCAGCAGCTACGCGGGACTAGCGGTACAAGAGACCCAGTACTTC
TRBV7-3	.	.	TRBJ2-7	CASSFRGQYEQYF	TGTGCCAGCAGCTTCAGGGGCCAATACGAGCAGTACTTC
TRBV6-1	.	TRBD1	TRBJ2-7	CALGTGMVEQYF	TGTGCTCTAGGGACAGGGATGGTCGAGCAGTACTTC
TRBV11-2	.	.	TRBJ1-2	CASSLVGSNYGYTF	TGTGCCAGCAGCTTAGTTGGCAGCAACTATGGCTACACCTTC
TRBV15	.	.	TRBJ1-5	CATQGGNQPQHF	TGTGCCACCCAGGGCGGCAATCAGCCCCAGCATTTT
TRBV27	.	TRBD1	TRBJ2-3	CASRDRPSTDTQYF	TGTGCCAGCAGGGACAGGCCTAGCACAGATACGCAGTATTTT
TRBV2	.	.	TRBJ1-5	CASSEGGRRVDQPQHF	TGTGCCAGCAGTGAGGGGGGCCGGAGAGTTGATCAGCCCCAGCATTTT
TRBV28	.	.	TRBJ1-5	CASSLYPDSNQPQHF	TGTGCCAGCAGTTTATATCCCGATAGCAATCAGCCCCAGCATTTT
TRBV28	.	.	TRBJ2-7	CASETDYEQYF	TGTGCCAGCGAAACGGACTACGAGCAGTACTTC
TRBV10-3	once	TRBD1	TRBJ2-1	CAISRRDRGGNEQFF	TGTGCCATCAGTCGTCGGGACAGGGGGGGCAATGAGCAGTTCTTC
TRBV18	few	TRBD1	TRBJ1-4	CASSPGTGDSEKLFF	TGTGCCAGCTCACCCGGGACAGGGGATAGCGAAAAACTGTTTTTT
TRBV19	few	TRBD1	TRBJ2-7	CASGATGETEQYF	TGTGCCAGTGGGGCGACAGGGGAAACCGAGCAGTACTTC